This T cell receptor (beta chain) was observed in a study of memory CD4+ T cells and cytomegalovirus serostatus. Background on the study: This sample comes from healthy Belgian adults, under 10 CMV seropositive, approximately 22 seronegative.

Trimming took 7 bases from V and 4 from J, leaving 14 bases between them. This CDR3 has 13 residues. The V gene's germline CDR1 is SGHRS and CDR2 YFSETQ. This clone was seen only a few times. Its target is not known. Some clones are missing from TCRdb's copy, which holds only in-frame ones; the method was immunoSEQ multiplex PCR. Of around 61,000 clones detected, over 80% appear once; the ten largest clones hold 0.4% to 0.5%. Single viable CD3+CD4+CD8-CD45RO+ cells were sorted as the memory CD4+ T cells. Findings and limits, study-wide: Suggested: most of the CMV-linked TCR signature lies in CD4+ memory cells.

This receptor was taken from an adult in good health and CMV-seronegative. Input material: memory CD4+ T cells from blood. This chain links TRBV5-1 with TRBJ1-1, with a possible D match to TRBD1 (5 bases). The DNA of the CDR3 is TGCGCCAGCGCGGGCAGGGTTGGCACTGAAGCTTTCTTT. Translated, it gives CASAGRVGTEAFF.